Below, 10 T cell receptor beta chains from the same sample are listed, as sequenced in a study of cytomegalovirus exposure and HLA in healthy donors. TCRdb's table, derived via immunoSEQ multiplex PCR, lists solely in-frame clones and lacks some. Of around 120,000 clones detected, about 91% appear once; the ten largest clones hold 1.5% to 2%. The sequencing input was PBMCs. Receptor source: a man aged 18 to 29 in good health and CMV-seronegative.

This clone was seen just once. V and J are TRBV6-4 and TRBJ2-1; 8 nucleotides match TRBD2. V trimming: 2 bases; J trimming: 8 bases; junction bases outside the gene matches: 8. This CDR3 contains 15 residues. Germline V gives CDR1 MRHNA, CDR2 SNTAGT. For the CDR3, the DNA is TGTGCCAGCAGTGACGAGGCGGGGGGATGGGATGAGCAGTTCTTC. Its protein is CASSDEAGGWDEQFF.

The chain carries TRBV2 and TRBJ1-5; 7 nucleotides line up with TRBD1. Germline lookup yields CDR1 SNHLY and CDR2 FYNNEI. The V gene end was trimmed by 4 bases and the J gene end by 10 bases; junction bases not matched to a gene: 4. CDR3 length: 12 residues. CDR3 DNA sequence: TGTGCCAGCAGTGTAAACAGGGGACCCCAGCATTTT. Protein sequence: CASSVNRGPQHF.

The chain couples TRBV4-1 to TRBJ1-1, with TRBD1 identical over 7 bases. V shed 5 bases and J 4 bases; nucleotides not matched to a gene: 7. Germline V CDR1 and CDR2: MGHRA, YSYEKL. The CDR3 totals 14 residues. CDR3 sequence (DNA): TGCGCCAGCAGCTTTCGACAGGGCTCCACTGAAGCTTTCTTT. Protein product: CASSFRQGSTEAFF.

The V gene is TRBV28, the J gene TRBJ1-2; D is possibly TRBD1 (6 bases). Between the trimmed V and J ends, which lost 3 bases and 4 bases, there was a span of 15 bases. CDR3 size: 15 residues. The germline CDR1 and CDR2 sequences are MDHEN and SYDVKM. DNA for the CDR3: TGTGCCAGCAGTTTCTCCGTCAGCAGGGGCTATGGCTACACCTTC. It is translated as CASSFSVSRGYGYTF.

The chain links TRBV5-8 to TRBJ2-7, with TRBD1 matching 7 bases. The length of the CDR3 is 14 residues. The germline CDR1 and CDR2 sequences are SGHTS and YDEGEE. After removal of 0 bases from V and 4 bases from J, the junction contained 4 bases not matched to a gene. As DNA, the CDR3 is TGTGCCAGCAGCTTGGACAGGGGTAATTACGAGCAGTACTTC. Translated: CASSLDRGNYEQYF.

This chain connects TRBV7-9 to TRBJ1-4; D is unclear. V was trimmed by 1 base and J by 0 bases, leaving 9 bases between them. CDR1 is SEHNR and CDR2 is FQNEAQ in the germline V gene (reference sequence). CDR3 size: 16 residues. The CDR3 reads CASSLVYSSTNEKLFF. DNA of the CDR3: TGTGCCAGCAGCTTAGTTTACAGCTCAACTAATGAAAAACTGTTTTTT.

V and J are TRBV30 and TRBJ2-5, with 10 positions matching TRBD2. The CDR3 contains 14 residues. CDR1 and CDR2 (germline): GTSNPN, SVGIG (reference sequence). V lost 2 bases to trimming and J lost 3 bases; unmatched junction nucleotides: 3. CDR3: CAWSLLAGEETQYF. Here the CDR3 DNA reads TGTGCCTGGAGTTTGCTAGCGGGGGAAGAGACCCAGTACTTC.

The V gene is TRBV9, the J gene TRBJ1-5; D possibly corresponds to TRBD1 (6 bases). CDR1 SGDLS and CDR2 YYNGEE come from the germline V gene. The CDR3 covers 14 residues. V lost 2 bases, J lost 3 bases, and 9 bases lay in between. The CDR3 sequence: CASSVTGNNQPQHF. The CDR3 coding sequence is TGTGCCAGCAGCGTGACAGGCAACAATCAGCCCCAGCATTTT.

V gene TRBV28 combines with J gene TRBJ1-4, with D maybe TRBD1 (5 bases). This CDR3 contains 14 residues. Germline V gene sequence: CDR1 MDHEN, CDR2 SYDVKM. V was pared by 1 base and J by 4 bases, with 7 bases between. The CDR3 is CASSLSQGNEKLFF. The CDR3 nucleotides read TGTGCCAGCAGTTTATCCCAGGGTAATGAAAAACTGTTTTTT.

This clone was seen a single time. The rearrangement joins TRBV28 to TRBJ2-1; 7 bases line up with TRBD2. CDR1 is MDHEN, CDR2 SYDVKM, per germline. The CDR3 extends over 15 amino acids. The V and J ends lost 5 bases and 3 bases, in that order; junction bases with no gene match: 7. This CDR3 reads CASSPLAEGYNEQFF. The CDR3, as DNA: TGTGCCAGCAGTCCTCTAGCGGAGGGCTACAATGAGCAGTTCTTC.